This passage covers 13 T cell receptor beta chains from one sample sequenced in a study of blood T cell repertoires in COVID-19 (dated by TCRdb to between 2020 and 2021). The library relied on the immunoSEQ multiplex PCR assay. What TCRdb holds here is the immuneACCESS table cut down to in-frame rearrangements. Part of the clones is not present; checked against another copy, under half of the missing clones reflect an unresolved V gene, and the others are unexplained. This sample comprises some 490,000 clones, 75% to 90% of them detected only once. The top ten constitute approximately 8.3% of the sample. Sequenced: PBMCs or T cells enriched from blood (not recorded which). These receptors originate from a woman in her sixties or seventies who had recovered from COVID-19.

J is TRBJ1-1 and V is TRBV30, with D possibly matching TRBD1 (5 bases). With 2 bases removed from V and 4 bases from J, the gap between germline ends came to 11 bases. The CDR3 runs 13 residues. Germline CDR1 GTSNPN, CDR2 SVGIG (reference sequence). The DNA for the CDR3 is TGTGCCTGGAGTACGCAAAGGGGCACTGAAGCTTTCTTT. Translating gives CAWSTQRGTEAFF.

V gene TRBV10-1 combines with J gene TRBJ2-1; D perhaps matches TRBD1 (5 bases). The CDR3 loop spans 13 amino acids. V lost 0 bases and J 7 bases, leaving 7 bases between the germline ends. Germline loops: CDR1 WNHNN, CDR2 SYGVQD (reference sequence). CDR3 residues: CASSESRGNEQFF. In nucleotides, the CDR3 is TGCGCCAGCAGTGAGTCTAGGGGAAATGAGCAGTTCTTC.

V gene TRBV29-1 combines with J gene TRBJ1-2, with D possibly TRBD1 on 6 matching bases. Germline V gives CDR1 SQVTM, CDR2 ANQGSEA. V was pared by 2 bases and J by 6 bases, with 7 bases between. The CDR3 is 11 amino acids. CDR3 loop: CSVETGNGYTF. CDR3 sequence (DNA): TGCAGCGTTGAAACAGGGAATGGCTACACCTTC.

In the case of this clone: The sample carries other DNA sequences with the same CDR3. The chain joins TRBV5-1 to TRBJ1-1; maybe TRBD1 (5 bases). The V gene's germline CDR1 is SGHRS and CDR2 YFSETQ. The CDR3 consists of 15 residues. Trimming pared 0 bases from V and 1 base from J, leaving 10 bases between. The CDR3 protein is CASSLVGGKNTEAFF. CDR3 in DNA: TGCGCCAGCAGCTTGGTTGGGGGGAAGAACACTGAAGCTTTCTTT.

The J gene is TRBJ2-3, the V gene TRBV10-3; 11 nucleotides match TRBD2. The CDR3 length is 17 residues. Germline loops: CDR1 ENHRY, CDR2 SYGVKD. With V trimmed by 4 bases and J by 4 bases, 10 bases remained unmatched. The CDR3 DNA follows: TGTGCCATCAGTGCCTTACTAGCGGGGGCCGTGGCAGATACGCAGTATTTT. Protein sequence: CAISALLAGAVADTQYF.

The chain has TRBV3-1 (or the pseudogene TRBV3-2) and TRBJ2-7; tentative D call: TRBD1 (6 bases). V lost 4 bases and J 7 bases, leaving 14 bases between the germline ends. Germline lookup yields CDR1 LGHDT and CDR2 YNNKEL (reference sequence). CDR3 length equals 13 residues. CDR3 bases: TGTGCCAGCAGCCCGCAGGGACAAGTAGAGCAGTACTTC. Its translation: CASSPQGQVEQYF.

The gene calls are TRBV7-2 and TRBJ1-1; a possible D gene is TRBD1 (5 bases). The CDR3 contains 17 residues. The ends were cut back, 1 base at V and 0 bases at J, with 15 bases in the middle. CDR1 SGHTA and CDR2 FQGNSA come from the germline V gene. CDR3 loop: CASSLGYSRQMNTEAFF. CDR3 bases: TGTGCCAGCAGCTTAGGGTATTCCAGACAGATGAACACTGAAGCTTTCTTT.

Note on this clone: The same CDR3 also results from other DNA sequences found in this sample. The genes are TRBV24-1 and TRBJ1-5; D gene uncertain. This CDR3 is 15 amino acids long. Looked up from germline, CDR1 is KGHDR and CDR2 is SFDVKD. V lost 5 bases and J 1 base, leaving 11 bases between the germline ends. The CDR3 DNA follows: TGTGCCACCAGTGGATGGGGAGGGAGCAATCAGCCCCAGCATTTT. This codes for CATSGWGGSNQPQHF.

This chain joins TRBV27 and TRBJ1-4, with D unclear. V dropped 5 bases and J dropped 3 bases, with 16 bases sitting between them. CDR3 length: 16 amino acids. CDR1 and CDR2 (germline): MNHEY, SMNVEV (reference sequence). CDR3 sequence: CASSPFPRASNEKLFF. Written as DNA, the CDR3 is TGTGCCAGCAGTCCCTTCCCCCGAGCTTCTAATGAAAAACTGTTTTTT.

The chain has TRBV5-4 and TRBJ2-6; the D is unclear. The V and J ends lost 4 bases and 4 bases respectively, with 15 bases between them. This CDR3 is built from 16 residues. The V gene's germline CDR1 is SGHNT and CDR2 YYREEE (reference sequence). Here the CDR3 reads CASSLRLLKGANVLTF. The CDR3 DNA follows: TGTGCCAGCAGCCTACGACTCCTTAAAGGGGCCAACGTCCTGACTTTC.

V and J are TRBV27 and TRBJ2-3; 11 bases fit TRBD2. The germline V gene encodes CDR1 MNHEY and CDR2 SMNVEV (reference sequence). The CDR3 extends over 16 amino acids. The junction had 5 bases not matched to a gene; V was cut back by 4 bases and J by 2 bases. The CDR3 DNA reads TGTGCCAGCAGTTCCCAGACTAGCGGGGTCACAGATACGCAGTATTTT. This gives the protein CASSSQTSGVTDTQYF.

This clone was seen a handful of times. The V gene is TRBV19, the J gene TRBJ2-7, with TRBD2 matching over 7 bases. Trimming at V came to 7 bases and at J to 2 bases, leaving 5 bases not matched to a gene. CDR1 LNHDA and CDR2 SQIVND come from the germline V gene (reference sequence). This CDR3 has 13 amino acids. The CDR3: CASTPGGPYEQYV. CDR3 in DNA: TGTGCCAGTACCCCGGGGGGACCCTACGAGCAGTACGTC.

The rearrangement uses TRBV3-1 (or the pseudogene TRBV3-2) and TRBJ1-2; no reliable D call. The length of the CDR3 is 14 residues. Germline V gene sequence: CDR1 LGHDT, CDR2 YNNKEL (reference sequence). V lost 1 base and J lost 0, with 6 bases in between. The CDR3 region is CASSQAPANYGYTF. In nucleotides, the CDR3 is TGTGCCAGCAGCCAAGCCCCTGCTAACTATGGCTACACCTTC.